This TCR beta chain was observed in a study of breast tumors, draining lymph nodes, adjacent tissues. The CDR3 runs 15 residues. The ends lost 0 bases at V and 9 bases at J; junction bases unmatched: 9. CDR1 is DFQATT, CDR2 SNEGSKA, per germline (reference sequence). Breast cancer patients provided tissue from their axillary draining lymph nodes. Via MiXCR, TCRdb re-called the multiplex PCR reads, giving one row per CDR3 protein. The data contain 200,000 to 250,000 distinct CDR3 sequences, 34% of them singletons. This clonotype was seen just once. The clonotype comes from a female donor with breast cancer. Some clones in this sample may be carry-over from other donors' samples. Sequencing was performed on axillary lymph node tissue. The J gene is TRBJ2-1, the V gene TRBV20-1; TRBD1 matches 9 bases. The CDR3, as DNA: TGCAGTGCTAGAGATCAGCGGGACAGGGCTGTTGAGCAGTTCTTC. Protein sequence: CSARDQRDRAVEQFF.